This TCR beta chain stems from a study of blood T cell repertoires in COVID-19. Study summary: Collection of acute and convalescent COVID-19 samples took place in the United States, Italy and Spain. T cells, B-cell-depleted T cells, or PBMCs provided the cDNA or gDNA that served as material.

The CDR3 runs 15 residues. Germline assignment: CDR1 LNHDA and CDR2 SQIVND (reference sequence). Deletions cut 4 bases from V and 8 bases from J, with 17 bases between. As handled by the study authors: Scientists estimated how many nucleated cells there were by amplifying reference gene primers. Clones were sequenced by immunoSEQ multiplex PCR, and TCRdb holds only the in-frame ones, with some missing. D and trimming were read from the DNA, whereas the V and J calls and clone size are those reported in that table. The sample lists about 160,000 clones, 81% occurring once. This receptor was obtained from a woman aged 40 to 50 with acute COVID-19. The sample was PBMCs or T cells enriched from blood (not recorded which). V and J are TRBV19 and TRBJ1-4; D is perhaps TRBD1 (5 bases). CDR3 loop: CASSNWDGRREKLFF. In nucleotides, the CDR3 is TGTGCCAGTAGTAACTGGGACGGGAGAAGAGAAAAACTGTTTTTT.